This TCR beta chain was sequenced for a study of lung T cells in sarcoidosis with Löfgren's syndrome. The wider study: Repertoire analyses centered on Löfgren's syndrome patients.

TCRdb independently ran MiXCR on the reads; one entry per CDR3 protein. The sample has 15,000 to 20,000 distinct CDR3 sequences; less than 25% are singletons. The CDR3 runs 14 residues. Trimming at V came to 6 bases and at J to 5 bases, leaving 6 bases not matched to a gene. Germline assignment: CDR1 SQVTM and CDR2 ANQGSEA. This clonotype showed up many times. Antigen: not known. Study observations and caveats: In alpha-beta pairs, TRAV12-1 favored TRBV2, and their CDR3s were homologous. TRAV12-1 and TRBV2 were reportedly most expanded in Löfgren's patients.

The gene calls are TRBV29-1 and TRBJ2-1; 11 bases map to TRBD1. The clonotype comes from a human donor with sarcoidosis (Löfgren's syndrome or another form), or a control subject (not recorded which). The sequenced sample consisted of CD4+ T cells from PBMCs. The CDR3 loop reads CSVRDRGIDNEQFF. CDR3 in DNA: TGCAGCGTGAGGGACAGGGGGATCGACAATGAGCAGTTCTTC.